The 16 T cell receptor beta chains below were found in one sample sequenced in a study of T cell responses to AZD1222 COVID-19 vaccine. Measured with immunoSEQ multiplex PCR; TCRdb has only the in-frame clones, and not every one. The sample has about 140,000 clones, about 90% seen once; the top ten hold 7.5% to 8%. Sequenced material: peripheral blood, taken 28 days after the second dose of the MenACWY control vaccine. All receptors come from an adult who received the MenACWY meningococcal vaccine as a control.

The V gene is TRBV7-2, the J gene TRBJ2-2; 8 bases fit TRBD1. CDR3 length: 18 residues. Germline assignment: CDR1 SGHTA and CDR2 FQGNSA. V gave up 2 bases and J gave up 3 bases; unmatched junction bases: 11. DNA of the CDR3: TGTGCCAGCAGCTTACGCCCAGGGGGCCTGGTGGACACCGGGGAGCTGTTTTTT. It encodes CASSLRPGGLVDTGELFF.

The CDR3 DNA follows: TGTGCCAGCAGCCATGTTACAGGGGGAGTTAATGAAAAACTGTTTTTT. Its protein is CASSHVTGGVNEKLFF. The chain joins TRBV3-1 (or the pseudogene TRBV3-2) to TRBJ1-4; 8 bases are shared with TRBD1. Germline V gene sequence: CDR1 LGHDT, CDR2 YNNKEL (reference sequence). V gave up 3 bases and J gave up 4 bases; unmatched junction bases: 7. CDR3 length: 16 amino acids.

The gene calls are TRBV25-1 and TRBJ2-1; D unclear. V was pared by 6 bases and J by 7 bases, with 16 bases between. This CDR3 region has 14 residues. From germline, CDR1 is MGHDK and CDR2 SYGVNS. The CDR3 nucleotides read TGTGCCAGCAGCCCAGTAGGAGAGAGGAATGAGCAGTTCTTC. Amino acid sequence: CASSPVGERNEQFF.

V usage is TRBV28 and J usage is TRBJ1-4, with D maybe TRBD1 (5 bases). V dropped 6 bases and J dropped 5 bases, with 13 bases sitting between them. The CDR3 has 14 residues. CDR1 MDHEN and CDR2 SYDVKM come from the germline V gene. In nucleotides, the CDR3 is TGTGCCAGCAGCCACGGGACGGAGAATGAAAAACTGTTTTTT. This translates into CASSHGTENEKLFF. The full variable domain, with the rest looked up from reference TRBV28 and TRBJ1-4, is DVKVTQSSRYLVKRTGEKVFLECVQDMDHENMFWYRQDPGLGLRLIYFSYDVKMKEKGDIPEGYSVSREKKERFSLILESASTNQTSMYLCASSHGTENEKLFFGSGTQLSVL.

The gene calls are TRBV18 and TRBJ1-5, with D possibly being TRBD1 (6 bases). Germline assignment: CDR1 KGHSH and CDR2 LQKENI. V was pared by 3 bases and J by 1 base, with 10 bases between. The CDR3 spans 15 residues. CDR3 nucleotides: TGTGCCAGCTCACCTGAACAGGGAAGCAATCAGCCCCAGCATTTT. The encoded protein is CASSPEQGSNQPQHF.

The chain employs TRBV10-2 and TRBJ2-2; possibly TRBD2 for D (6 bases). The V gene lost 6 bases and the J gene lost 0 bases, with 8 bases spanning the gap. The length of the CDR3 is 14 residues. The V gene's germline CDR1 is WSHSY and CDR2 SAAADI. The DNA for the CDR3 is TGCGCCAGCAGCGGGGGACCGAACACCGGGGAGCTGTTTTTT. The encoded protein is CASSGGPNTGELFF.

The chain is built from TRBV11-2 and TRBJ1-4; D is unclear. V was cut by 5 bases and J by 13 bases, with 11 bases left in between. This CDR3 is 11 amino acids long. Germline V gene lookup returns CDR1 SGHAT and CDR2 FQNNGV. The CDR3 DNA sequence: TGTGCCAGCAGCCCTTCTGTGGGACTGTTTTTT. It codes for CASSPSVGLFF.

This chain joins TRBV7-9 and TRBJ1-1, with D hard to call. V was shortened by 7 bases and J by 1 base, with 16 bases between the two germline ends. This CDR3 is 15 amino acids long. CDR1 and CDR2 (germline): SEHNR, FQNEAQ (reference sequence). CDR3 in DNA: TGTGCCAGCACCGAATTCGACGCGGGGAACACTGAAGCTTTCTTT. Protein product: CASTEFDAGNTEAFF.

J is TRBJ2-2 and V is TRBV5-1; D not resolved. With 0 bases removed from V and 3 bases from J, the gap between germline ends came to 9 bases. CDR1 and CDR2 from the germline V gene are SGHRS and YFSETQ. The CDR3 totals 15 residues. For the CDR3, the DNA is TGCGCCAGCAGCTTGGACCAGGCCTACACCGGGGAGCTGTTTTTT. Residues: CASSLDQAYTGELFF.

The genes are TRBV19 and TRBJ2-7; D not resolved. This CDR3 spans 12 amino acids. Germline loops: CDR1 LNHDA, CDR2 SQIVND (reference sequence). Trimming pared 4 bases from V and 7 bases from J, leaving 11 bases between. The CDR3 spells CASSSGPGEQYF. The DNA of the CDR3 is TGTGCCAGTAGTAGCGGACCAGGAGAGCAGTACTTC.

The J gene is TRBJ2-3, the V gene TRBV19; a possible D gene is TRBD1 (6 bases). In germline, CDR1 is LNHDA, CDR2 SQIVND (reference sequence). Trimming removed 7 bases at V and 2 bases at J, with 16 bases between. The CDR3 contains 15 residues. CDR3 sequence: CASTPEGHNTDTQYF. The CDR3 nucleotides are TGTGCCAGTACCCCTGAGGGACACAACACAGATACGCAGTATTTT.

The chain combines TRBV5-4 with TRBJ2-7; either TRBD1 or TRBD2 may fit D (5 bases each). V lost 3 bases and J 5 bases, leaving 15 bases between the germline ends. Germline loops: CDR1 SGHNT, CDR2 YYREEE (reference sequence). This CDR3 has 14 residues. CDR3: CASSSDRGSDEQYF. The CDR3 DNA sequence: TGTGCCAGCAGCTCGGACCGGGGCAGTGACGAGCAGTACTTC.

The V and J genes are TRBV24-1 and TRBJ1-1; D gene unclear. Germline V gene lookup returns CDR1 KGHDR and CDR2 SFDVKD. The V end was cut by 10 bases, the J end by 4 bases, with 15 bases between. The CDR3 contains 13 residues. The CDR3 here is CATERGVGTEAFF. The CDR3 DNA follows: TGTGCCACTGAACGGGGTGTCGGCACTGAAGCTTTCTTT.

The V call is TRBV5-1, the J call TRBJ1-1; 8 nucleotides agree with TRBD1. The germline V gene encodes CDR1 SGHRS and CDR2 YFSETQ. This CDR3 is built from 14 residues. Unmatched junction bases numbered 4, after V lost 2 bases and J lost 4 bases. As DNA, the CDR3 is TGCGCCAGCAGCTTAAACAGGGGGTTCACTGAAGCTTTCTTT. Translated: CASSLNRGFTEAFF.

The chain uses TRBV6-2 or TRBV6-3 and TRBJ2-1, with D possibly TRBD2 on 7 matching bases. This CDR3 comprises 15 residues. V lost 2 bases and J 6 bases, leaving 14 bases between the germline ends. The germline CDR1 and CDR2 sequences are MNHEY and SVGEGT. CDR3 in DNA: TGTGCCAGCAGTTACAGGGGGGGGGCCTTCAATGAGCAGTTCTTC. Residues: CASSYRGGAFNEQFF.

This clone appeared a single time. The V gene is TRBV27, the J gene TRBJ2-5; 14 bases align to TRBD2. J was trimmed by 5 bases and V by 2 bases; bases with no gene match: 10. CDR1 and CDR2 (germline): MNHEY, SMNVEV (reference sequence). The CDR3 loop spans 18 amino acids. The CDR3 protein is CASSLRVPGLAGEETQYF. CDR3 bases: TGTGCCAGCAGTTTACGGGTTCCGGGACTAGCGGGAGAGGAGACCCAGTACTTC.